These T cell receptor beta chains were read from a single sample in a study of T cells in Graves' hyperthyroidism and ophthalmopathy. TCRdb reanalysed the multiplex PCR reads using MiXCR and keeps one entry per CDR3 protein. The repertoire consists of about 480,000 distinct CDR3 sequences, with 14% occurring once and the leading ten covering roughly 17%. Sequenced: blood. The source is a woman between 18 and 30 years old with Graves' hyperthyroidism. The CDR3 runs from the conserved cysteine through the conserved F or W. A D gene is named only where the DNA matches it firmly. The size field is filled for only some rows; it gives once, few, many or a size class.

CDR3	DNA	J	length	size	D	V
CASSSPTVNTGELFF	TGCGCCAGCAGCTCCCCGACGGTGAACACCGGGGAGCTGTTTTTT	TRBJ2-2	15	many	-	TRBV5-1
CASSQFGSNTGELFF	TGTGCCAGCAGCCAATTCGGGAGTAACACCGGGGAGCTGTTTTTT	TRBJ2-2	15	many	-	TRBV3-1
CASSLEVQGDEQYF	TGCGCCAGCAGCTTGGAGGTACAGGGGGACGAGCAGTACTTC	TRBJ2-7	14	many	TRBD1	TRBV5-1
CASSQVYRTSDHEQYF	TGTGCCAGCAGCCAAGTTTATAGGACTAGCGACCACGAGCAGTACTTC	TRBJ2-7	16	many	TRBD2	TRBV3-1
CASRPWDRALDNEQFF	TGCGCCAGCAGACCCTGGGACCGAGCACTGGACAATGAGCAGTTCTTC	TRBJ2-1	16	-	-	TRBV4-1
CASSMGLAGGNNEQFF	TGTGCCAGTAGTATGGGGCTAGCGGGAGGTAACAATGAGCAGTTCTTC	TRBJ2-1	16	-	TRBD2	TRBV19
CASSFSGLAGEYNEQFF	TGTGCCAGTAGCTTCTCGGGACTAGCGGGAGAATACAATGAGCAGTTCTTC	TRBJ2-1	17	-	TRBD2	TRBV19
CASSYSPDTQYF	TGTGCCAGCAGCTACAGTCCAGATACGCAGTATTTT	TRBJ2-3	12	-	-	TRBV6-2/TRBV6-3
CASSYADRTSDEQFF	TGTGCCAGCAGTTACGCGGACAGGACTAGCGATGAGCAGTTCTTC	TRBJ2-1	15	many	TRBD2	TRBV6-1
CASNPLRPGHQNTEAFF	TGTGCCAGTAACCCGTTAAGGCCGGGACACCAGAACACTGAAGCTTTCTTT	TRBJ1-1	17	-	-	TRBV19
CASSPRTSGIETQYF	TGCGCCAGCAGCCCCCGGACTAGCGGGATTGAGACCCAGTACTTC	TRBJ2-5	15	many	TRBD2	TRBV5-1
CAITTGTVTDTQYF	TGTGCCATCACTACCGGGACAGTCACAGATACGCAGTATTTT	TRBJ2-3	14	many	TRBD1	TRBV28
CASSLGQGAYQPQHF	TGTGCCAGCAGCTTAGGGCAGGGGGCTTACCAGCCCCAGCATTTT	TRBJ1-5	15	-	TRBD1	TRBV13
CASSPREGRVSGYTF	TGTGCCAGCAGCCCCCGGGAGGGTCGTGTTTCTGGCTACACCTTC	TRBJ1-2	15	-	-	TRBV9
CASSGGDSSNQPQHF	TGTGCCAGCAGTGGGGGGGACAGTAGCAATCAGCCCCAGCATTTT	TRBJ1-5	15	-	TRBD1	TRBV6-2/TRBV6-3
CAWSVASGHYNEQFF	TGTGCCTGGAGTGTGGCTAGCGGGCACTACAATGAGCAGTTCTTC	TRBJ2-1	15	few	TRBD2	TRBV30
CASSLRPVETQYF	TGTGCCAGCAGTTTAAGGCCCGTAGAGACCCAGTACTTC	TRBJ2-5	13	-	-	TRBV28
CASSPRAGGDVNEQFF	TGTGCCAGCAGCCCGCGAGCGGGGGGGGACGTCAATGAGCAGTTCTTC	TRBJ2-1	16	few	TRBD2	TRBV9
CASSSFAGQGAGYNEQFF	TGTGCCAGCAGCTCCTTCGCGGGACAGGGGGCGGGGTACAATGAGCAGTTCTTC	TRBJ2-1	18	few	TRBD1	TRBV7-9
CASSSLERQGTRYGYTF	TGTGCCAGCAGCTCCCTAGAGAGACAGGGTACACGCTATGGCTACACCTTC	TRBJ1-2	17	many	TRBD1	TRBV7-2
CAAGTGAAYNEQFF	TGTGCAGCGGGGACAGGGGCTGCCTACAATGAGCAGTTCTTC	TRBJ2-1	14	many	TRBD1	TRBV6-1
CASSLAGSRRANEQFF	TGTGCCAGCAGTTTAGCAGGTAGCAGACGAGCAAATGAGCAGTTCTTC	TRBJ2-1	16	many	-	TRBV12-3/TRBV12-4
CASSAHRGQMNTEAFF	TGTGCCAGCAGTGCCCACAGGGGTCAGATGAACACTGAAGCTTTCTTT	TRBJ1-1	16	many	TRBD1	TRBV12-3/TRBV12-4
CASSLEQSISGTDTQYF	TGTGCCAGCAGCTTAGAACAGAGCATCTCGGGGACAGATACGCAGTATTTT	TRBJ2-3	17	-	-	TRBV7-2
CASTSGGHGYTF	TGTGCCAGCACCTCAGGAGGCCATGGCTACACCTTC	TRBJ1-2	12	many	-	TRBV12-3/TRBV12-4
CASSIGEGSGYTF	TGTGCCAGTAGTATAGGAGAGGGAAGTGGCTACACCTTC	TRBJ1-2	13	few	-	TRBV19
CASRLPVSSYNEQFF	TGTGCCAGCAGACTCCCTGTGAGCTCCTACAATGAGCAGTTCTTC	TRBJ2-1	15	many	-	TRBV6-1
CASSNGVDTQYF	TGTGCCAGCAGTAACGGGGTAGATACGCAGTATTTT	TRBJ2-3	12	many	-	TRBV12-3/TRBV12-4
CAIRTRAGGTDTQYF	TGTGCCATCAGGACCCGAGCGGGAGGGACAGATACGCAGTATTTT	TRBJ2-3	15	many	TRBD2	TRBV10-3
CASSILAPNSGANVLTF	TGCGCCAGCAGCATCTTGGCTCCGAACTCTGGGGCCAACGTCCTGACTTTC	TRBJ2-6	17	-	-	TRBV5-1
CASRPGTSANNEQFF	TGTGCCAGCAGACCCGGGACTAGCGCTAACAATGAGCAGTTCTTC	TRBJ2-1	15	many	TRBD2	TRBV6-1
CASSFRGGDTQYF	TGTGCCAGCAGTTTTCGAGGCGGAGATACGCAGTATTTT	TRBJ2-3	13	-	-	TRBV27
CASIPFGGQETQYF	TGTGCCAGCATCCCATTTGGCGGACAAGAGACCCAGTACTTC	TRBJ2-5	14	many	-	TRBV28
CASSPGLAGTNEQFF	TGTGCCAGCAGCCCCGGACTAGCGGGAACCAATGAGCAGTTCTTC	TRBJ2-1	15	-	TRBD2	TRBV7-3
CASSLGGSGDLLSYNEQFF	TGCGCCAGCAGCTTGGGGGGTAGCGGGGATCTCCTCTCCTACAATGAGCAGTTCTTC	TRBJ2-1	19	-	TRBD2	TRBV5-1
CSARELAVPYNEQYF	TGCAGTGCTAGAGAGCTAGCGGTACCATACAATGAGCAGTACTTC	TRBJ2-7	15	-	TRBD2	TRBV20-1
CASSQDRRPPGGEQFF	TGTGCCAGCAGCCAAGATAGGCGCCCCCCGGGGGGTGAGCAGTTCTTC	TRBJ2-1	16	many	TRBD2	TRBV14
CASSQEGLIYGYTF	TGTGCCAGCAGCCAAGAAGGCCTCATCTATGGCTACACCTTC	TRBJ1-2	14	many	-	TRBV14
CASSLVTTGLDGYTF	TGTGCCAGCAGTCTAGTGACGACAGGGTTGGATGGCTACACCTTC	TRBJ1-2	15	-	TRBD1	TRBV2
CASSMTVSSYEQYF	TGTGCCAGCAGCATGACAGTCAGCTCCTACGAGCAGTACTTC	TRBJ2-7	14	-	-	TRBV27